This record concerns one T cell receptor (beta chain) sequence. This sample was taken from a study of cytomegalovirus exposure and HLA in healthy donors. The PCR ran on 60 Vbeta and 13 Jbeta primers. Generated by immunoSEQ multiplex PCR, the TCRdb table keeps only in-frame clones and is missing some. The repertoire holds approximately 100,000 clones, with 60% to 75% as singletons. CDR1 is SGHNT and CDR2 is YYREEE in the germline V gene (reference sequence). V lost 4 bases to trimming and J lost 0 bases, with 11 bases between them. The CDR3 loop spans 14 amino acids. The chain combines TRBV5-4 with TRBJ2-7, with TRBD1 as a possible D gene (6 bases). Specimen: PBMCs. This clonotype was sampled from a man aged 40-55 years in good health and CMV-seropositive. The CDR3 reads CASSLDSSSYEQYF. CDR3 coding DNA: TGTGCCAGCAGCCTGGACAGTAGCTCCTACGAGCAGTACTTC.